This T cell receptor beta chain was documented in a study of Ad26.COV2.S vaccination and SARS-CoV-2 variants. The table came from immunoSEQ multiplex PCR; TCRdb's copy has only in-frame clones and leaves some out. The profile shows under 150,000 clones, roughly 85% of them singletons. V dropped 0 bases and J dropped 2; count of bases not matched to a gene: 3. CDR3 length equals 15 residues. CDR1 and CDR2 (germline): KGHSH, LQKENI. The specimen comprised peripheral blood, sampled after recovery from COVID-19. V is TRBV18 and J is TRBJ1-2; TRBD1 aligns across 7 bases. The source is a human donor who had recovered from COVID-19. The CDR3 DNA reads TGTGCCAGCTCACCACCGACAGGGCGGAACTATGGCTACACCTTC. This codes for CASSPPTGRNYGYTF.